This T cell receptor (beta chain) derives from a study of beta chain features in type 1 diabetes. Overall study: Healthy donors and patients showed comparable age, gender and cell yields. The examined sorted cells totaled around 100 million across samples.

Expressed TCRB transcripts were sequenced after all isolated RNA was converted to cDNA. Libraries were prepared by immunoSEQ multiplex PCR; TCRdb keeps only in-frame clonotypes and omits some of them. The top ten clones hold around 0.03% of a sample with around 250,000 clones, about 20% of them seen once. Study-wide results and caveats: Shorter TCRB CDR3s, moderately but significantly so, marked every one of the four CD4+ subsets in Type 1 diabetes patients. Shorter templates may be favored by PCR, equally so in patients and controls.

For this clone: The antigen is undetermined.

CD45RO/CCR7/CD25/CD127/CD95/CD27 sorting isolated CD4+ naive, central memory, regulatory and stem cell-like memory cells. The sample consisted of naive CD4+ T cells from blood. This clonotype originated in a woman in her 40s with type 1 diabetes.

The CDR3 is CSVTISPSGRGDTQYF. DNA of the CDR3: TGCAGCGTTACCATCTCCCCTAGCGGGAGAGGGGATACGCAGTATTTT. The J gene is TRBJ2-3, the V gene TRBV29-1, with 10 positions matching TRBD2. From germline, CDR1 is SQVTM and CDR2 ANQGSEA. The V gene end was trimmed by 5 bases and the J gene end by 6 bases; junction bases not matched to a gene: 14. The CDR3 loop spans 16 amino acids.